Presented here are 26 T cell receptor beta chains from one specimen sequenced in a study of T cell repertoires and HLA-DP antigens. These receptors have no known antigen. This table comes from immunoSEQ multiplex PCR, and its TCRdb copy is limited to in-frame clones, with some not included. The table shows about 110,000 clones, with 85% to 95% occurring only once. The sample taken for sequencing was CD4+ T cells from PBMCs. The receptors originated from a woman under 30 in good health and CMV-seronegative.

CDR3 amino acids: CATTGQGTYGYTF. CDR3 sequence (DNA): TGTGCCACGACGGGACAGGGAACCTATGGCTACACCTTC. This chain joins TRBV10-3 and TRBJ1-2; TRBD1 matches at 9 bases. The CDR3 totals 13 residues. Trimming removed 10 bases from V and 4 bases from J; junction bases left unmatched: 7. The germline V gene has CDR1 ENHRY and CDR2 SYGVKD.

The J gene is TRBJ2-5, the V gene TRBV11-2, with 8 nucleotides matching TRBD1. Trimming removed 5 bases from V and 4 bases from J; junction bases left unmatched: 6. CDR3 size: 14 residues. The germline V gene has CDR1 SGHAT and CDR2 FQNNGV. The CDR3 region has the DNA TGTGCCAGCAGCCGGGGACAGGCGAGAGAGACCCAGTACTTC. Its protein is CASSRGQARETQYF.

The chain is built from TRBV27 and TRBJ1-4; 11 bases agree with TRBD1. V gave up 5 bases and J gave up 7 bases; unmatched junction bases: 12. The CDR3 runs 17 residues. CDR1 and CDR2 (germline): MNHEY, SMNVEV (reference sequence). CDR3 amino acids: CASSQYRPGTGGEKLFF. In nucleotides, the CDR3 is TGTGCCAGCAGTCAATACCGCCCCGGGACAGGGGGTGAAAAACTGTTTTTT.

This clone has just one count. The chain combines TRBV5-1 with TRBJ2-5; the match to TRBD2 covers 7 bases. Germline assignment: CDR1 SGHRS and CDR2 YFSETQ. Trimming took 5 bases from V and 5 from J; bases not matched to a gene: 15. This CDR3 has 16 amino acids. The CDR3 is CASSRVVAGPRETQYF. CDR3 nucleotides: TGCGCCAGCAGTAGGGTAGTAGCGGGCCCAAGGGAGACCCAGTACTTC.

This chain uses TRBV5-5 with TRBJ2-3, with TRBD2 identical over 8 bases. Trimming removed 2 bases from V and 2 bases from J; junction bases left unmatched: 4. CDR1 SGHKS and CDR2 YYEKEE come from the germline V gene (reference sequence). The CDR3 is made up of 15 amino acids. The CDR3 region is CASSLPLADTDTQYF. The CDR3 bases are TGTGCCAGCAGCTTACCACTAGCGGACACAGATACGCAGTATTTT. The full variable domain, with the rest looked up from reference TRBV5-5 and TRBJ2-3, is DAGVTQSPTHLIKTRGQQVTLRCSPISGHKSVSWYQQVLGQGPQFIFQYYEKEERGRGNFPDRFSARQFPNYSSELNVNALLLGDSALYLCASSLPLADTDTQYFGPGTRLTVL.

This chain links TRBV27 with TRBJ2-3, with TRBD2 matching over 10 bases. The CDR3 has 14 amino acids. Germline loops: CDR1 MNHEY, CDR2 SMNVEV (reference sequence). V lost 6 bases, J lost 4 bases, and 4 bases stayed unmatched. The CDR3 nucleotides read TGTGCCAGCAGGCTAGCGGGAGTACCAGATACGCAGTATTTT. It is translated as CASRLAGVPDTQYF.

V gene TRBV27 combines with J gene TRBJ2-7; D tentatively reads TRBD1 or TRBD2 (6 bases each). The germline V gene encodes CDR1 MNHEY and CDR2 SMNVEV (reference sequence). The CDR3 has 16 residues. The V and J ends lost 2 bases and 4 bases respectively, with 18 bases between them. CDR3 residues: CASSLEGTGASYEQYF. The CDR3 DNA follows: TGTGCCAGCAGTTTAGAAGGGACGGGGGCTAGTTACGAGCAGTACTTC.

This clone has just one count. V gene TRBV7-2 combines with J gene TRBJ1-6, with D unclear. The germline V and J ends were trimmed by 2 bases and 2 bases, with 10 bases remaining between them. CDR1 is SGHTA, CDR2 FQGNSA, per germline. The length of the CDR3 is 16 residues. The CDR3 spells CASSLLGSPYNSPLHF. In DNA, the CDR3 is TGTGCCAGCAGCTTATTGGGGAGTCCCTATAATTCACCCCTCCACTTT.

The chain joins TRBV6-5 to TRBJ2-5; TRBD2 agrees at 13 bases. J was trimmed by 5 bases and V by 5 bases; bases with no gene match: 5. From germline, CDR1 is MNHEY and CDR2 SVGAGI. This CDR3 comprises 15 residues. The CDR3 sequence: CASSRPTSGRETQYF. The CDR3 coding sequence is TGTGCCAGCAGTCGGCCGACTAGCGGGAGGGAGACCCAGTACTTC.

The V call is TRBV25-1, the J call TRBJ2-1, with D unresolved. CDR1 is MGHDK and CDR2 is SYGVNS in the germline V gene. The CDR3 has 14 residues. V was shortened by 10 bases and J by 0 bases, with 13 bases between the two germline ends. In DNA, the CDR3 is TGTGCCACACTCAACTGGGGCTCCTACAATGAGCAGTTCTTC. This translates into CATLNWGSYNEQFF.

This sequence joins TRBV6-1 and TRBJ1-1, with 8 bases that match TRBD1. J gave up 11 bases and V 3 bases, and 8 bases lay outside the gene matches. This CDR3 is 13 amino acids long. From germline, CDR1 is MNHNS and CDR2 SASEGT. As DNA, the CDR3 is TGTGCCAGCAGTGAGGGGAGGGACAGGAGGGCTTTCTTT. Translation: CASSEGRDRRAFF.

This clone was counted a single time. This sequence joins TRBV19 and TRBJ2-4; no reliable D call. The CDR3 is 15 amino acids. V gave up 3 bases and J gave up 7 bases, with 16 bases separating them. The germline CDR1 and CDR2 sequences are LNHDA and SQIVND (reference sequence). For the CDR3, the DNA is TGTGCCAGTAGTATCCCGGCAAAGCGAGGCAACATTCAGTACTTC. Encoded protein: CASSIPAKRGNIQYF.

The V and J genes are TRBV4-1 and TRBJ2-3, with 11 bases identical to TRBD2. V lost 0 bases and J lost 6; bases outside the gene matches: 11. The CDR3 contains 18 residues. Germline V lookup: CDR1 MGHRA, CDR2 YSYEKL. For the CDR3, the DNA is TGCGCCAGCAGCCAAGATTTAATAGCGGGGGGGCCGAGGGATACGCAGTATTTT. Encoded protein: CASSQDLIAGGPRDTQYF.

V usage is TRBV5-6 and J usage is TRBJ1-2; 9 bases line up with TRBD1. CDR1 is SGHDT, CDR2 YYEEEE, per germline. Losses at the gene ends were 4 bases for V and 5 bases for J; bases not matched to a gene: 3. The CDR3 totals 13 residues. The CDR3 nucleotides read TGTGCCAGCAGCCAGGGACAGGGTTATGGCTACACCTTC. The encoded protein is CASSQGQGYGYTF.

This rearrangement joins TRBV10-1 to TRBJ2-3; weak D call: TRBD1 (5 bases). The CDR3 has 13 amino acids. Between the trimmed V and J ends, which lost 5 bases and 2 bases, there was a span of 8 bases. Germline V gene lookup returns CDR1 WNHNN and CDR2 SYGVQD (reference sequence). CDR3 DNA: TGCGCCAGCAGTATCAGGGCCACAGATACGCAGTATTTT. Translation: CASSIRATDTQYF.

This clone has more than one count but fewer than ten. The rearrangement joins TRBV10-1 to TRBJ1-1; a possible D gene is TRBD1 (5 bases). The CDR3 loop spans 16 amino acids. Germline CDR1 is WNHNN and CDR2 is SYGVQD (reference sequence). The V gene lost 6 bases and the J gene lost 0 bases, with 17 bases spanning the gap. The CDR3 is CASSATAGTVNTEAFF. CDR3 nucleotide sequence: TGCGCCAGCAGCGCTACGGCCGGGACGGTGAACACTGAAGCTTTCTTT.

The chain uses TRBV15 and TRBJ2-5; 11 nucleotides agree with TRBD1. Germline V gene data show CDR1 as LNHNV and CDR2 as YYDKDF (reference sequence). This CDR3 has 17 amino acids. J lost 1 base, V lost 2 bases, and 6 bases had no gene match. CDR3 in amino acids: CATSRRTGGGGQETQYF. CDR3 DNA sequence: TGTGCCACCAGCAGAAGGACAGGGGGCGGAGGCCAAGAGACCCAGTACTTC.

The gene calls are TRBV18 and TRBJ2-1, with 15 nucleotides matching TRBD2. J was trimmed by 5 bases and V by 3 bases; bases with no gene match: 11. Germline values: CDR1 KGHSH, CDR2 LQKENI. The CDR3 contains 19 residues. This CDR3 is CASSPLPGLAGGVNNEQFF. The CDR3 region has the DNA TGTGCCAGCTCACCCCTCCCGGGACTAGCGGGAGGCGTAAACAATGAGCAGTTCTTC.

This chain links TRBV9 with TRBJ2-1, with 10 positions matching TRBD1. This CDR3 contains 19 residues. V shed 3 bases and J 5 bases; nucleotides not matched to a gene: 17. Per the germline V gene, CDR1 is SGDLS and CDR2 is YYNGEE. In nucleotides, the CDR3 is TGTGCCAGCAGCGCATCCCGGGACAGGGGAACCCAGCGGGACAATGAGCAGTTCTTC. This encodes CASSASRDRGTQRDNEQFF.

This chain joins TRBV7-6 and TRBJ2-6, with D possibly matching TRBD1 (6 bases). Trimming removed 3 bases from V and 0 bases from J, with 18 bases in between. The CDR3 is made up of 19 amino acids. From germline, CDR1 is SGHVS and CDR2 FNYEAQ. In DNA form, the CDR3 reads TGTGCCAGCAGCTTTTCCTTCGGACAGACAAGCTCTGGGGCCAACGTCCTGACTTTC. This codes for CASSFSFGQTSSGANVLTF.

The chain has TRBV29-1 and TRBJ2-4; D unresolved. Germline assignment: CDR1 SQVTM and CDR2 ANQGSEA. This CDR3 is 14 amino acids long. V was trimmed by 6 bases and J by 0 bases, leaving 12 bases between them. The CDR3 loop is CSVAGVLAKNIQYF. Here the CDR3 DNA reads TGCAGCGTCGCAGGCGTCTTAGCCAAAAACATTCAGTACTTC.

The J gene is TRBJ2-7, the V gene TRBV6-4; the match to TRBD1 covers 7 bases. Germline lookup yields CDR1 MRHNA and CDR2 SNTAGT. The CDR3 spans 13 residues. Trimming removed 7 bases from V and 5 bases from J; junction bases left unmatched: 8. The CDR3 is CASTRQGLDEQYV. The CDR3, as DNA: TGTGCCAGCACCCGACAGGGTTTGGACGAGCAGTACGTC.

The chain links TRBV5-8 to TRBJ2-7; no definite D call. V shed 0 bases and J shed 6 bases, with 7 bases lying between them. This CDR3 comprises 12 residues. The germline V gene has CDR1 SGHTS and CDR2 YDEGEE. Here the CDR3 DNA reads TGTGCCAGCAGCTTGGCGTCGACCGAGCAGTACGTC. Protein: CASSLASTEQYV.

This chain connects TRBV4-3 to TRBJ2-3; D call uncertain. Trimming shortened V by 1 base and J by 4 bases, and 6 bases separated the two germline ends. Germline lookup yields CDR1 LGHNA and CDR2 YSLEER. The CDR3 length is 13 residues. The CDR3 nucleotides are TGCGCCAGCAGCCAAGTTCATGCAGATACGCAGTATTTT. Translating it yields CASSQVHADTQYF.

The chain carries TRBV14 and TRBJ2-2; D is uncertain. V gave up 4 bases and J gave up 6 bases, with 21 bases separating them. Germline V gene sequence: CDR1 SGHDN, CDR2 FVKESK. The length of the CDR3 is 17 residues. The CDR3: CASSPAKGPLIPGELFF. CDR3 coding DNA: TGTGCCAGCAGCCCGGCAAAAGGGCCCCTGATCCCCGGGGAGCTGTTTTTT.

The rearrangement links TRBV7-9 to TRBJ2-1; perhaps TRBD1 as D (6 bases). The CDR3 extends over 14 amino acids. Germline V CDR1 and CDR2: SEHNR, FQNEAQ (reference sequence). Trimming pared 5 bases from V and 11 bases from J, leaving 19 bases between. The CDR3 is CASSPPGQSVKQFF. In DNA form, the CDR3 reads TGTGCCAGCAGCCCCCCCGGACAGAGCGTTAAGCAGTTCTTC. The full variable domain, completed using reference TRBV7-9 and TRBJ2-1, is DTGVSQNPRHKITKRGQNVTFRCDPISEHNRLYWYRQTLGQGPEFLTYFQNEAQLEKSRLLSDRFSAERPKGSFSTLEIQRTEQGDSAMYLCASSPPGQSVKQFFGPGTRLTVL.